This T cell receptor beta chain was obtained from a study of beta chain features in type 1 diabetes. The study's findings and limits: Sampled from patients, naive, central memory and Treg TCRB repertoires appeared more similar than those sampled from healthy donors. VDJ junctions from type 1 diabetes patients carried fewer insertions and larger deletions. Among patients with Type 1 diabetes, TCRB CDR3s were moderately but significantly shorter in every one of the four CD4+ subsets.

This clone was seen a few times. Its antigen is not identified. The study reverse transcribed the entire isolated RNA, so it sequenced expressed TCRB transcripts. Some clones are missing from TCRdb's copy, which holds only in-frame ones; the method was immunoSEQ multiplex PCR. The top ten clones hold around 0.0099% of a sample with hundreds of thousands of clones, around 12% of them seen once. This CDR3 contains 14 residues. The germline gives CDR1 SGHNT, CDR2 YYREEE (reference sequence). V lost 4 bases, J lost 5 bases, and 7 bases stayed unmatched. The chain is built from TRBV5-4 and TRBJ2-5, with 8 bases matching TRBD2. Source material: naive CD4+ T cells from blood. This TCR was recovered from a woman aged 18 to 35 with type 1 diabetes. The CDR3 reads CASSTGTRSETQYF. The CDR3 region has the DNA TGTGCCAGCAGCACCGGGACTAGGAGCGAGACCCAGTACTTC. The full variable domain, in which reference TRBV5-4 and TRBJ2-5 provide the parts outside the CDR3, is ETGVTQSPTHLIKTRGQQVTLRCSSQSGHNTVSWYQQALGQGPQFIFQYYREEENGRGNFPPRFSGLQFPNYSSELNVNALELDDSALYLCASSTGTRSETQYFGPGTRLLVL.